The 32 T cell receptor beta chains presented below share a single source sample, sequenced in a study of neurological immune-mediated disorders. TCRdb reprocessed the 5' RACE reads with MiXCR, giving one entry per CDR3 protein. The sample has about 39,000 distinct CDR3 sequences, just under 7.5% seen once. The sample consisted of CD4+ T cells from blood. The source of these receptors is a man aged 50 or older in good health.

This clonotype has just a few counts. The rearrangement links TRBV28 to TRBJ2-3; D call uncertain. CDR3 length: 14 amino acids. In germline, CDR1 is MDHEN, CDR2 SYDVKM. Deletions cut 2 bases from V and 2 bases from J, with 8 bases between. CDR3 nucleotide sequence: TGTGCCAGCAGTTTAAATCTTGACACAGATACGCAGTATTTT. This gives the protein CASSLNLDTDTQYF.

This clonotype was observed many times. The chain employs TRBV30 and TRBJ2-3; D ambiguous. Germline assignment: CDR1 GTSNPN and CDR2 SVGIG (reference sequence). V was clipped by 4 bases and J by 4 bases, with 15 bases between them. The CDR3 consists of 14 residues. Here the CDR3 reads CAWTAHIEADTQYF. The CDR3 bases are TGTGCCTGGACGGCACATATCGAGGCAGATACGCAGTATTTT.

This clonotype has a count of ten or more. The chain couples TRBV9 to TRBJ1-1; D is undetermined. Trimming took 5 bases from V and 1 from J, leaving 12 bases between them. There are 14 residues in the CDR3. The germline V gene has CDR1 SGDLS and CDR2 YYNGEE. CDR3 sequence reads: CASSPGGQNTEAFF. The DNA of the CDR3 is TGTGCCAGCAGTCCGGGAGGGCAGAACACTGAAGCTTTCTTT.

This clonotype was detected ten times or more. The chain recombines TRBV20-1 with TRBJ2-1, with 9 nucleotides matching TRBD1. Unmatched junction bases numbered 3, after V lost 0 bases and J lost 3 bases. The CDR3 spans 15 residues. The V gene's germline CDR1 is DFQATT and CDR2 SNEGSKA (reference sequence). CDR3 DNA sequence: TGCAGTGCTAGAGAAGGGACAGGGAACTACAATGAGCAGTTCTTC. Its translation: CSAREGTGNYNEQFF.

The rearrangement joins TRBV11-3 to TRBJ2-1, with 10 positions matching TRBD1. CDR3 length equals 15 residues. The V segment lost 6 bases and the J segment 5 bases; nucleotides outside the gene matches: 7. In germline, CDR1 is SGHNT, CDR2 YENEEA. Here the CDR3 reads CASSQAGTGDNEQFF. Written as DNA, the CDR3 is TGTGCCAGCAGTCAGGCGGGGACAGGGGACAATGAGCAGTTCTTC.

This clonotype was recorded at least ten times. The chain employs TRBV7-2 and TRBJ2-7, with 10 bases fitting TRBD2. The CDR3 sequence is 16 residues long. Germline loops: CDR1 SGHTA, CDR2 FQGNSA. With 5 bases clipped from V and 3 bases from J, the junction kept 10 bases outside the gene matches. The CDR3 spells CASSPSGLAGVYEQYF. CDR3 nucleotides: TGTGCCAGCAGCCCAAGCGGTCTAGCGGGGGTCTACGAGCAGTACTTC.

This clonotype occurred many times. This chain links TRBV6-1 with TRBJ2-1; 9 bases are shared with TRBD2. This CDR3 spans 20 amino acids. V lost 6 bases and J lost 0; bases outside the gene matches: 18. Germline-derived CDR1 and CDR2 are MNHNS and SASEGT. The CDR3 here is CASRGGHGTSPTSSYNEQFF. The CDR3 DNA follows: TGTGCCAGCAGGGGGGGGCACGGGACTAGCCCTACGAGCTCCTACAATGAGCAGTTCTTC.

At least ten counts were recorded for this clonotype. The rearrangement joins TRBV28 to TRBJ2-7, with TRBD2 matching 10 bases. The CDR3 is made up of 16 amino acids. With 5 bases clipped from V and 0 bases from J, the junction kept 7 bases outside the gene matches. CDR1 is MDHEN and CDR2 is SYDVKM in the germline V gene. The CDR3 sequence: CASSIISGRRSYEQYF. CDR3 nucleotides: TGTGCCAGCAGTATAATTAGCGGGAGGCGCTCCTACGAGCAGTACTTC.

In this sample, this clonotype turned up many times. V gene TRBV5-1 combines with J gene TRBJ2-3, with D tentatively TRBD2 (6 bases). The CDR3 totals 15 residues. The V end lost 3 bases, the J end lost 2 bases, and 13 bases lay between the germline ends. Germline-derived CDR1 and CDR2 are SGHRS and YFSETQ. The CDR3 nucleotides are TGCGCCAGCAGCTCACTAGCAGTTACCACAGATACGCAGTATTTT. Protein product: CASSSLAVTTDTQYF.

This clonotype was recorded at least ten times. The chain couples TRBV9 to TRBJ2-2; maybe TRBD2 (5 bases). CDR3 length: 15 amino acids. V lost 2 bases and J lost 2, with 10 bases in between. CDR1 is SGDLS and CDR2 is YYNGEE in the germline V gene. The CDR3 sequence: CASSVAGSNTGELFF. The CDR3 nucleotides are TGTGCCAGCAGCGTCGCGGGCAGTAACACCGGGGAGCTGTTTTTT.

The chain joins TRBV3-1 to TRBJ2-1; D ambiguous. Trimming left V 5 bases short and J 3 bases short, with 11 bases between. The CDR3 length is 14 residues. CDR1 and CDR2 (germline): LGHDT, YNNKEL (reference sequence). The CDR3 loop reads CASSNLMNYNEQFF. In nucleotides, the CDR3 is TGTGCCAGCAGCAATCTAATGAACTACAATGAGCAGTTCTTC.

This clonotype has a count of ten or more. The CDR3 DNA follows: TGTGCCAGCAGCCCCGGGGGACAGAGGGCTTTCTTT. Its translation: CASSPGGQRAFF. This chain connects TRBV12-3 or TRBV12-4 to TRBJ1-1, with 7 bases that match TRBD1. V dropped 6 bases and J dropped 11; count of bases not matched to a gene: 9. The CDR3 has 12 amino acids.

The V and J genes are TRBV5-4 and TRBJ2-5, with D possibly being TRBD2 (6 bases). V was shortened by 1 base and J by 5 bases, with 12 bases between the two germline ends. Germline V lookup: CDR1 SGHNT, CDR2 YYREEE (reference sequence). The CDR3 covers 14 residues. The CDR3 spells CASSLLREQETQYF. For the CDR3, the DNA is TGTGCCAGCAGCTTGCTTCGGGAGCAGGAGACCCAGTACTTC.

The V gene is TRBV5-4, the J gene TRBJ1-1; 9 positions agree with TRBD1. Germline CDR1 reads SGHNT; CDR2 reads YYREEE (reference sequence). Germline trimming cut 4 bases from V and 3 bases from J; bases unmatched to any gene: 10. The CDR3 is 16 residues long. DNA for the CDR3: TGTGCCAGCAGCCTGCCCCCGGGACAGGGAGACACTGAAGCTTTCTTT. This encodes CASSLPPGQGDTEAFF.

This clonotype was observed at least ten times. No conserved phenylalanine or tryptophan ends this CDR3, so it is likely a read error. This sequence joins TRBV29-1 and TRBJ2-7; TRBD2 is a possible D gene (7 bases). Per germline, CDR1 SQVTM and CDR2 ANQGSEA. Deletions cut 6 bases from V and 4 bases from J, with 16 bases between. This CDR3 has 13 amino acids. The CDR3 protein is CSVARGARYEQYY. The CDR3 coding sequence is TGCAGCGTGGCTCGGGGGGCGCGTTACGAGCAGTACTAC.

This clonotype was counted ten times or more. The chain recombines TRBV20-1 with TRBJ2-1; TRBD2 is a possible D gene (7 bases). The germline CDR1 and CDR2 sequences are DFQATT and SNEGSKA (reference sequence). Trimming stripped 3 bases from V and 8 bases from J, with 17 bases between. There are 14 residues in the CDR3. CDR3 residues: CSASYRGARDEQFF. CDR3 sequence (DNA): TGCAGTGCTAGTTACCGGGGGGCGCGAGATGAGCAGTTCTTC.

This clonotype was recorded many times. The chain combines TRBV20-1 with TRBJ2-3; D is possibly TRBD2 (7 bases). Germline loops: CDR1 DFQATT, CDR2 SNEGSKA (reference sequence). The CDR3 totals 15 residues. V was trimmed by 2 bases and J by 2 bases, leaving 14 bases between them. The chain's CDR3 is CSARPGGAITDTQYF. The CDR3 nucleotides are TGCAGTGCTAGACCTGGGGGGGCGATCACAGATACGCAGTATTTT.

This clonotype was seen repeatedly, ten times or more. The J gene is TRBJ2-7, the V gene TRBV20-1, with 8 positions matching TRBD1. This CDR3 comprises 15 residues. V lost 6 bases and J lost 2; bases outside the gene matches: 12. CDR1 DFQATT and CDR2 SNEGSKA come from the germline V gene (reference sequence). CDR3 coding DNA: TGCAGTGCCCCATTCCCGGGACAGGAGACCTACGAGCAGTACTTC. Amino acid sequence: CSAPFPGQETYEQYF.

This clonotype was recorded many times. The rearrangement joins TRBV20-1 to TRBJ2-5, with D perhaps TRBD1 (7 bases). Trimming left V 0 bases short and J 4 bases short, with 18 bases between. CDR3 length: 16 amino acids. Germline V lookup: CDR1 DFQATT, CDR2 SNEGSKA (reference sequence). CDR3 nucleotides: TGCAGTGCTAGAGATCTTGGCAGGGGGGTAAGAGAGACCCAGTACTTC. Protein: CSARDLGRGVRETQYF.

At least ten counts were recorded for this clonotype. The chain has TRBV5-1 and TRBJ2-7, with 8 bases identical to TRBD1. The CDR3 has 14 residues. The V segment lost 3 bases and the J segment 5 bases; nucleotides outside the gene matches: 7. CDR1 SGHRS and CDR2 YFSETQ come from the germline V gene. The CDR3 DNA reads TGCGCCAGCAGCTCACGGACAGGGTCCGACGAGCAGTACTTC. This sequence encodes CASSSRTGSDEQYF.

At least ten counts were recorded for this clonotype. The rearrangement joins TRBV7-2 to TRBJ2-1; 15 bases map to TRBD2. The ends lost 5 bases at V and 10 bases at J; junction bases unmatched: 12. The CDR3 totals 17 residues. The germline V gene has CDR1 SGHTA and CDR2 FQGNSA. CDR3 nucleotide sequence: TGTGCCAGCAGCCCTTACCCGGGACTAGCGGGAGGTGGGGAGCAGTTCTTC. It yields the protein CASSPYPGLAGGGEQFF.

This clonotype was counted many times. As DNA, the CDR3 is TGCGCCAGCAGCTTAAACTCCGAGGGCTACACCTTC. Residues: CASSLNSEGYTF. The rearrangement joins TRBV5-1 to TRBJ1-2; D remains unclear. From germline, CDR1 is SGHRS and CDR2 YFSETQ. This CDR3 is built from 12 residues. The V and J ends lost 2 bases and 8 bases respectively, with 10 bases between them.

In its sample, this clonotype was seen many times. The chain combines TRBV5-4 with TRBJ2-1; 7 bases line up with TRBD2. The germline CDR1 and CDR2 sequences are SGHNT and YYREEE (reference sequence). This CDR3 has 16 residues. Trimming took 4 bases from V and 4 from J; bases not matched to a gene: 11. The CDR3 region is CASSGASGAPYNEQFF. Written as DNA, the CDR3 is TGTGCCAGCAGCGGTGCTAGCGGAGCACCTTACAATGAGCAGTTCTTC.

The rearrangement joins TRBV20-1 to TRBJ2-6; D is perhaps TRBD2 (5 bases). Germline lookup yields CDR1 DFQATT and CDR2 SNEGSKA (reference sequence). The CDR3 contains 12 residues. V was cut by 7 bases and J by 7 bases, with 11 bases left in between. CDR3 coding DNA: TGCAGTGATAGTTCGGGAGCCAACGTCCTGACTTTC. This codes for CSDSSGANVLTF.

In this sample, this clonotype turned up a few times. The chain recombines TRBV18 with TRBJ1-4; the match to TRBD1 covers 7 bases. The V gene's germline CDR1 is KGHSH and CDR2 LQKENI. The trim removed 4 bases at V and 6 bases at J, leaving 2 bases unmatched. This CDR3 contains 13 residues. The CDR3 nucleotides read TGTGCCAGCTCACGCGGGACAGATGAAAAACTGTTTTTT. This codes for CASSRGTDEKLFF.

This clonotype occurred many times. V and J are TRBV6-2 or TRBV6-3 and TRBJ2-7; 7 bases align to TRBD1. CDR3 length: 17 amino acids. Germline lookup yields CDR1 MNHEY and CDR2 SVGEGT. V trimming: 5 bases; J trimming: 0 bases; junction bases outside the gene matches: 13. CDR3 sequence (DNA): TGTGCCAGCAGTAGCGCCTGGACAGGACTGAGCTCCTACGAGCAGTACTTC. Its translation is CASSSAWTGLSSYEQYF.

This clonotype was observed many times. This sequence joins TRBV18 and TRBJ1-2; D call uncertain. The CDR3 totals 13 residues. CDR1 and CDR2 from the germline V gene are KGHSH and LQKENI. Trimming left V 3 bases short and J 8 bases short, with 13 bases between. CDR3 DNA sequence: TGTGCCAGCTCACCTAGCGATACCCGGGGCTACACCTTC. Translation: CASSPSDTRGYTF.

This clonotype has ten or more counts. J is TRBJ2-5 and V is TRBV7-2; D ambiguous. The CDR3 runs to 15 residues. Germline CDR1 is SGHTA and CDR2 is FQGNSA. Trimming cost V 6 bases and J 2 bases, with 16 bases left between them. The CDR3 coding sequence is TGTGCCAGCAGTCAGGCGGCCCGGCGACAAGAGACCCAGTACTTC. Translation: CASSQAARRQETQYF.

There are many counts of this clonotype. V is TRBV7-2 and J is TRBJ1-1, with D possibly being TRBD1 (5 bases). The germline CDR1 and CDR2 sequences are SGHTA and FQGNSA. The CDR3 runs 15 residues. Between the trimmed V and J ends, which lost 3 bases and 3 bases, there was a span of 14 bases. The CDR3 is CASSLGPSGYTEAFF. In nucleotides, the CDR3 is TGTGCCAGCAGCTTGGGGCCTTCGGGGTACACTGAAGCTTTCTTT.

By sample fraction, this clonotype is medium-sized (0.01 to 0.1%). The CDR3 loop reads CASSQELRGGNEQFF. The CDR3, as DNA: TGTGCCAGCAGCCAAGAGTTGAGGGGGGGCAATGAGCAGTTCTTC. The chain has TRBV3-1 and TRBJ2-1, with D tentatively TRBD2 (7 bases). V gave up 0 bases and J gave up 6 bases, with 12 bases separating them. CDR1 is LGHDT, CDR2 YNNKEL, per germline (reference sequence). There are 15 residues in the CDR3.

Many counts were recorded for this clonotype. The rearrangement uses TRBV18 and TRBJ1-1, with unresolved D. V shed 3 bases and J shed 4 bases, with 9 bases lying between them. Germline values: CDR1 KGHSH, CDR2 LQKENI. The CDR3 extends over 13 amino acids. The CDR3 nucleotides are TGTGCCAGCTCACCCCTGGTCGGCACTGAAGCTTTCTTT. The encoded protein is CASSPLVGTEAFF.

This clonotype was seen repeatedly, ten times or more. The chain uses TRBV20-1 and TRBJ1-6; the D gene is possibly TRBD1 (6 bases). This CDR3 contains 17 residues. CDR1 and CDR2 (germline): DFQATT, SNEGSKA (reference sequence). V lost 0 bases, J lost 5 bases, and 17 bases lay in between. CDR3 amino acids: CSAREQGPLFNNSPLHF. CDR3 nucleotide sequence: TGCAGTGCTAGAGAACAGGGCCCACTTTTTAATAATTCACCCCTCCACTTT.